One and the same sample provided the 8 T cell receptor beta chains below, sequenced in a study of T cells after yellow fever vaccination. TCRdb itself ran the 5' RACE reads through MiXCR, one entry per CDR3 protein. Of hundreds of thousands of distinct CDR3 sequences detected, around an eighth appear once; the ten largest clones hold about 15%. Sequencing was performed on PBMCs, taken on the day of the yellow fever booster vaccination. The source is a man between 25 and 39 years old who received the YFV17D yellow fever vaccine.

This clonotype turned up a few times. The chain carries TRBV20-1 and TRBJ1-6; 12 nucleotides agree with TRBD1. V lost 3 bases, J lost 7 bases, and 4 bases stayed unmatched. CDR1 is DFQATT and CDR2 is SNEGSKA in the germline V gene (reference sequence). The length of the CDR3 is 15 residues. This CDR3 reads CSARGQGAGNSPLHF. CDR3 in DNA: TGCAGTGCTAGGGGACAGGGGGCGGGGAATTCACCCCTCCACTTT.

This clonotype was observed a handful of times. This sequence joins TRBV5-1 and TRBJ1-2; D is unresolved. The germline gives CDR1 SGHRS, CDR2 YFSETQ. Trimming removed 4 bases at V and 2 bases at J, with 12 bases between. The CDR3 has 14 amino acids. For the CDR3, the DNA is TGCGCCAGCAGCCTCCGTACACTGAACTATGGCTACACCTTC. Translating gives CASSLRTLNYGYTF.

This clonotype was counted between two and nine times. The genes are TRBV10-3 and TRBJ1-1; perhaps TRBD1 as D (6 bases). Germline lookup yields CDR1 ENHRY and CDR2 SYGVKD. V was shortened by 8 bases and J by 5 bases, with 15 bases between the two germline ends. CDR3 length: 13 residues. CDR3 residues: CAIQGRPGTEAFF. CDR3 DNA: TGTGCCATCCAGGGGAGACCAGGGACTGAAGCTTTCTTT.

There are a few counts of this clonotype. V is TRBV10-3 and J is TRBJ2-1; 11 nucleotides match TRBD2. V lost 6 bases and J lost 5; bases outside the gene matches: 3. CDR1 and CDR2 (germline): ENHRY, SYGVKD. This CDR3 has 14 residues. CDR3 in DNA: TGTGCCATCAGCGGGACTAGCGGTAACAATGAGCAGTTCTTC. Amino acid sequence: CAISGTSGNNEQFF.

The chain is built from TRBV12-3 or TRBV12-4 and TRBJ2-3, with D unclear. V was shortened by 6 bases and J by 2 bases, with 9 bases between the two germline ends. This CDR3 spans 13 amino acids. The CDR3 DNA sequence: TGTGCCAGCAGGGCGGAAAACACAGATACGCAGTATTTT. As protein: CASRAENTDTQYF.

V gene TRBV5-6 combines with J gene TRBJ1-4; 8 bases line up with TRBD1. Germline CDR1 reads SGHDT; CDR2 reads YYEEEE. The J segment lost 7 bases and the V segment lost 4 bases, leaving 12 bases of the junction unmatched. This CDR3 comprises 16 residues. The CDR3 nucleotides are TGTGCCAGCAGCGCGAAAAGGACAGGGCTCGGTGAAAAACTGTTTTTT. It encodes CASSAKRTGLGEKLFF.

The CDR3 coding sequence is TGTGCCAGCAGTCTGACAGGGGGAGAAGGGTACAATCAGCCCCAGCATTTT. The encoded protein is CASSLTGGEGYNQPQHF. The chain combines TRBV12-3 or TRBV12-4 with TRBJ1-5; 9 nucleotides match TRBD1. This CDR3 contains 17 residues. With 5 bases clipped from V and 3 bases from J, the junction kept 11 bases outside the gene matches.

V and J are TRBV20-1 and TRBJ2-7; 10 positions agree with TRBD1. The CDR3 is made up of 14 amino acids. From germline, CDR1 is DFQATT and CDR2 SNEGSKA (reference sequence). Unmatched junction bases numbered 7, after V lost 5 bases and J lost 3 bases. The DNA of the CDR3 is TGCAGTGCTGAAAACGGGACAGGGGACTACGAGCAGTACTTC. Translated: CSAENGTGDYEQYF.